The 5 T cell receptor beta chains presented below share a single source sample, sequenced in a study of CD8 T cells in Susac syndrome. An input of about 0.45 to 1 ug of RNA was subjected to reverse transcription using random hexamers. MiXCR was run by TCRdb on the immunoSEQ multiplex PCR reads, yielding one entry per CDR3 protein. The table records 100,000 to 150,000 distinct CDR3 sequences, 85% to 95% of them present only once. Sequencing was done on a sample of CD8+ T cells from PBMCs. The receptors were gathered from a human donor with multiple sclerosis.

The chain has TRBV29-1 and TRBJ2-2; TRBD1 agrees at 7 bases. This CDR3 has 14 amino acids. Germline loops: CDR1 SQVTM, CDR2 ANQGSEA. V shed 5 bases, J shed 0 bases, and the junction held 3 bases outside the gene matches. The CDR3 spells CSVSGGTNTGELFF. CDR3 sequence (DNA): TGCAGCGTTTCAGGGGGAACGAACACCGGGGAGCTGTTTTTT.

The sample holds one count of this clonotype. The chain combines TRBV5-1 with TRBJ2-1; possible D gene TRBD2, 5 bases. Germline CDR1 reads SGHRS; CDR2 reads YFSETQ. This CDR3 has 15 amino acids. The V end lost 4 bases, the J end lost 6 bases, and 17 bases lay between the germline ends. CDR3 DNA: TGCGCCAGCAGCCCCTCCGGGGATAACGTCAATGAGCAGTTCTTC. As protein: CASSPSGDNVNEQFF.

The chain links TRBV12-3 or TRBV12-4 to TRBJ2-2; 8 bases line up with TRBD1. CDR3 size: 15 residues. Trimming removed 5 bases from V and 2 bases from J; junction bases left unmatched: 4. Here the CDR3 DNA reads TGTGCCAGCAGTAACAGGGGGATCAACACCGGGGAGCTGTTTTTT. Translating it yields CASSNRGINTGELFF.

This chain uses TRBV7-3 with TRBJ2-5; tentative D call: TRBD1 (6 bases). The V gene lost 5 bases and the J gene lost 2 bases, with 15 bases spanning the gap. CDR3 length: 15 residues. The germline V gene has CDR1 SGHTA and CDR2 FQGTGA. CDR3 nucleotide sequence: TGTGCCAGCAGCCCCCAGGGGCCAGGGCAAGAGACCCAGTACTTC. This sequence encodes CASSPQGPGQETQYF. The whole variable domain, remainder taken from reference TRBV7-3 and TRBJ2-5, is GAGVSQTPSNKVTEKGKYVELRCDPISGHTALYWYRQSLGQGPEFLIYFQGTGAADDSGLPNDRFFAVRPEGSVSTLKIQRTERGDSAVYLCASSPQGPGQETQYFGPGTRLLVL.

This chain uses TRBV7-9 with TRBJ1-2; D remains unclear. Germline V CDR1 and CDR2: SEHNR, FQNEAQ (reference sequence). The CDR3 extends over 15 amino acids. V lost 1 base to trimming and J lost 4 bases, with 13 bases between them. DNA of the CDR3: TGTGCCAGCAGCTTAGTAATTTTAGGGAGCTATGGCTACACCTTC. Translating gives CASSLVILGSYGYTF.